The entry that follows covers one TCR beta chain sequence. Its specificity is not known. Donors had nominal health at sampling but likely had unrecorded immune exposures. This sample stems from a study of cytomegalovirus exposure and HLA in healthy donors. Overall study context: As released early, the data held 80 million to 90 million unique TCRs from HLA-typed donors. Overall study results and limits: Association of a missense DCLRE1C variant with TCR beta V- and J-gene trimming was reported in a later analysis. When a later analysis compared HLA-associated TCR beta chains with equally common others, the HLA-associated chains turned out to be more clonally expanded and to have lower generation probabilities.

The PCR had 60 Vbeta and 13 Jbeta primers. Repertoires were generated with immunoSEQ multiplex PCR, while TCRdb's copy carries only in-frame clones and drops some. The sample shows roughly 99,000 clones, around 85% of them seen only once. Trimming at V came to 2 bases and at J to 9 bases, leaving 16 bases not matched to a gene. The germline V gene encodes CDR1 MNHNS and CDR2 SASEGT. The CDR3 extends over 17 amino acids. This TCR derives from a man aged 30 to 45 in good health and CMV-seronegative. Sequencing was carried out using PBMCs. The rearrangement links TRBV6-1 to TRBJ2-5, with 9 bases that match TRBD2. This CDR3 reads CASSEKIAGAGLAAQYF. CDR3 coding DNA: TGTGCCAGCAGTGAAAAAATAGCGGGGGCCGGATTAGCGGCCCAGTACTTC.